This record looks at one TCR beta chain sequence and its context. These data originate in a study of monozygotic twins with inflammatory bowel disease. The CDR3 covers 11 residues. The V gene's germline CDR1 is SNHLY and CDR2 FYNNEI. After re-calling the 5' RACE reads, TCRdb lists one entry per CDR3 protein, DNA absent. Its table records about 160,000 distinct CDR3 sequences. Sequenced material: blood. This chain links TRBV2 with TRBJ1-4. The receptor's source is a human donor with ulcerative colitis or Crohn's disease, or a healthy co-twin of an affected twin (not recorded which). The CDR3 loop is CASSGRRKLFF.